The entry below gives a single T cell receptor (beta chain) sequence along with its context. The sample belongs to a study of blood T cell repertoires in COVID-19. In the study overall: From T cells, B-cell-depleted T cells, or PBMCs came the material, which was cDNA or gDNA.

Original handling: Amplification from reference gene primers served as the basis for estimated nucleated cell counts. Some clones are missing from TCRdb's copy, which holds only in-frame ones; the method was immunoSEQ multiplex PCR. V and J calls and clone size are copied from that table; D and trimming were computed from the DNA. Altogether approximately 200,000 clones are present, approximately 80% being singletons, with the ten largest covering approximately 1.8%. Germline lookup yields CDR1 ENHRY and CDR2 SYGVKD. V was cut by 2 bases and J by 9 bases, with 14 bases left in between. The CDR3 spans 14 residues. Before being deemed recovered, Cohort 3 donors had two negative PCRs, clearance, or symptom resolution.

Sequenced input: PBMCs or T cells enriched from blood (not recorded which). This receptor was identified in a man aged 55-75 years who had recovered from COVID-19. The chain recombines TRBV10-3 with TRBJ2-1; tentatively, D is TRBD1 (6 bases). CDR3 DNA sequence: TGTGCCATCAGTGAGGGGGGCGAACAATCTGAGCAGTTCTTC. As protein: CAISEGGEQSEQFF.